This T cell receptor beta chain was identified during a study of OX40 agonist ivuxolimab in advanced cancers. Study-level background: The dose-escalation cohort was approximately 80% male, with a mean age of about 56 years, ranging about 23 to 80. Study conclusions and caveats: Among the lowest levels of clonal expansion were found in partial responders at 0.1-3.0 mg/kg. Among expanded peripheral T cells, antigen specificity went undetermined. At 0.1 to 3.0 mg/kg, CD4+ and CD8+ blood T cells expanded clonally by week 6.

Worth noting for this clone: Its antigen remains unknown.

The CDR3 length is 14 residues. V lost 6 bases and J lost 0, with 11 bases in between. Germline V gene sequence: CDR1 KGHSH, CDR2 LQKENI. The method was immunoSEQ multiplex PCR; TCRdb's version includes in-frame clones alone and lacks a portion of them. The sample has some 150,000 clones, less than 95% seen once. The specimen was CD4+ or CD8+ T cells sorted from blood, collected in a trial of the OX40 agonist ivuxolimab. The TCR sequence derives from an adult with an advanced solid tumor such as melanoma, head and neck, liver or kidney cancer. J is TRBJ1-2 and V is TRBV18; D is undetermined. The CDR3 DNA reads TGTGCCAGCTCTCCTGGAGCTGCTAACTATGGCTACACCTTC. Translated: CASSPGAANYGYTF.